Each of the 4 T cell receptor beta chains below was sequenced from the same sample in a study of OX40 agonist ivuxolimab in advanced cancers. Sequencing used immunoSEQ multiplex PCR; TCRdb keeps in-frame clones, though not all of them. The sample consists of around 99,000 clones, under 95% of them appearing once. The sample was CD4+ or CD8+ T cells sorted from blood, taken in a trial of the OX40 agonist ivuxolimab. The receptors were gathered from an adult with an advanced solid tumor such as melanoma, head and neck, liver or kidney cancer.

This chain uses TRBV7-9 with TRBJ1-1, with a possible D match to TRBD1 (6 bases). V was cut by 5 bases and J by 3 bases, with 19 bases left in between. The germline CDR1 and CDR2 sequences are SEHNR and FQNEAQ (reference sequence). This CDR3 spans 16 amino acids. Here the CDR3 DNA reads TGTGCCAGCAGCCAACTTCGGACAGCCGGGGACACTGAAGCTTTCTTT. Residues: CASSQLRTAGDTEAFF.

The V and J genes are TRBV21-1 and TRBJ2-3; the listed D gene, TRBD1, was not tested against the DNA. TRBV21-1 is deemed a pseudogene. The CDR3 is 19 residues long. The CDR3 is CASSKESQQGCSSTDTQYF. CDR3 coding DNA: TGTGCCAGCAGCAAAGAATCCCAACAGGGGTGTTCTAGCACAGATACGCAGTATTTT.

This clone was detected a few times. The chain combines TRBV29-1 with TRBJ1-1, with 10 bases fitting TRBD1. The CDR3 has 14 residues. Trimming at V came to 5 bases and at J to 5 bases, leaving 8 bases not matched to a gene. The germline V gene encodes CDR1 SQVTM and CDR2 ANQGSEA. The CDR3 is CSVPGTGERTEAFF. The CDR3 nucleotides are TGCAGCGTTCCCGGGACAGGGGAAAGGACTGAAGCTTTCTTT.

This clone was detected only once. The rearrangement links TRBV5-1 to TRBJ2-2; 10 nucleotides match TRBD1. The CDR3 is 15 amino acids. V lost 3 bases and J lost 4; bases outside the gene matches: 3. Germline V lookup: CDR1 SGHRS, CDR2 YFSETQ. The DNA of the CDR3 is TGCGCCAGCAGCTGGGACAGGGGAGCCACCGGGGAGCTGTTTTTT. Encoded protein: CASSWDRGATGELFF.